The 18 T cell receptor beta chains given below trace back to one sample, sequenced in a study of cytomegalovirus exposure and HLA in healthy donors. The PCR ran on 60 Vbeta and 13 Jbeta primers. Profiled with immunoSEQ multiplex PCR; TCRdb holds only in-frame clones, not every one. Among fewer than 150,000 clones, over 75% were seen once, and the ten largest hold nearly 2.5%. Specimen: PBMCs. The origin of the receptors is a woman under 30 in good health and CMV-seronegative.

The table lists this clone with a count of one. This sequence joins TRBV15 and TRBJ2-7; TRBD1 agrees at 8 bases. The CDR3 length is 15 residues. Germline CDR1 is LNHNV and CDR2 is YYDKDF (reference sequence). V was clipped by 0 bases and J by 5 bases; unmatched bases: 6. CDR3 sequence reads: CATSRDRGTGDEQYV. For the CDR3, the DNA is TGTGCCACCAGCAGAGATCGGGGGACAGGAGACGAGCAGTACGTC.

This chain connects TRBV7-2 to TRBJ1-6; D is unresolved. CDR1 and CDR2 (germline): SGHTA, FQGNSA. V was trimmed by 8 bases and J by 8 bases, leaving 10 bases between them. The CDR3 is 12 residues long. CDR3 loop: CASAEVYSPLHF. The CDR3 DNA reads TGTGCCAGCGCTGAGGTCTATTCACCCCTCCACTTT.

V and J are TRBV4-3 and TRBJ1-1, with D possibly matching TRBD1 (6 bases). V was shortened by 0 bases and J by 6 bases, with 11 bases between the two germline ends. CDR1 and CDR2 (germline): LGHNA, YSLEER. The CDR3 runs to 14 residues. The CDR3 nucleotides are TGCGCCAGCAGCCAAGAACCCAGGGGATCTGAAGCTTTCTTT. This gives the protein CASSQEPRGSEAFF.

The CDR3 here is CASSHWDPRQGGVDTEAFF. The CDR3 DNA follows: TGTGCCAGCAGCCACTGGGATCCCAGACAGGGTGGTGTGGACACTGAAGCTTTCTTT. The chain uses TRBV14 and TRBJ1-1; 7 bases align to TRBD1. The germline V gene has CDR1 SGHDN and CDR2 FVKESK. J lost 3 bases, V lost 3 bases, and 19 bases had no gene match. CDR3 length equals 19 residues.

Points on this clone: A junction end diverges from the germline sequence, so it may reflect a read error. Within the sample, other DNA sequences also encode this same CDR3. The chain couples TRBV7-7 to TRBJ1-3, with D possibly being TRBD1 (5 bases). The germline V gene encodes CDR1 SSHAT and CDR2 FNYEAQ (reference sequence). This CDR3 spans 15 amino acids. CDR3 residues: CASSLDRGFGNTIYF. The CDR3 DNA follows: TGTGCTAGCAGCTTGGATCGGGGGTTTGGAAACACCATATATTTT.

The chain uses TRBV2 and TRBJ2-1; D might be TRBD1 (6 bases). There are 14 residues in the CDR3. V gave up 5 bases and J gave up 4 bases, with 12 bases separating them. Germline V lookup: CDR1 SNHLY, CDR2 FYNNEI. CDR3 loop: CASSRTEIYNEQFF. In DNA, the CDR3 is TGTGCCAGCAGTAGGACAGAGATTTACAATGAGCAGTTCTTC.

The V gene is TRBV6-1, the J gene TRBJ2-1, with unresolved D. Germline-derived CDR1 and CDR2 are MNHNS and SASEGT. This CDR3 spans 11 amino acids. The V end lost 4 bases, the J end lost 8 bases, and 6 bases lay between the germline ends. CDR3 nucleotides: TGTGCCAGCAGTGCTGGGCATGAGCAGTTCTTC. Its protein is CASSAGHEQFF.

V gene TRBV18 combines with J gene TRBJ2-7; TRBD1 is a possible D gene (6 bases). Germline V gene sequence: CDR1 KGHSH, CDR2 LQKENI. CDR3 length: 13 amino acids. The V and J ends lost 2 bases and 3 bases respectively, with 8 bases between them. CDR3 in amino acids: CASSPARGYEQYF. The CDR3 nucleotides are TGTGCCAGCTCACCAGCCAGGGGCTACGAGCAGTACTTC.

V is TRBV28 and J is TRBJ1-1; the D gene is possibly TRBD1 (6 bases). The CDR3 has 14 residues. Germline V gene sequence: CDR1 MDHEN, CDR2 SYDVKM. V lost 8 bases to trimming and J lost 6 bases, with 19 bases between them. DNA of the CDR3: TGTGCCAGCCGCTTAACCTACAGGGAAGCTGAAGCTTTCTTT. This codes for CASRLTYREAEAFF. Full variable domain (remainder filled in from reference TRBV28 and TRBJ1-1): DVKVTQSSRYLVKRTGEKVFLECVQDMDHENMFWYRQDPGLGLRLIYFSYDVKMKEKGDIPEGYSVSREKKERFSLILESASTNQTSMYLCASRLTYREAEAFFGQGTRLTVV.

The rearrangement links TRBV29-1 to TRBJ2-3, with 9 nucleotides matching TRBD1. Per germline, CDR1 SQVTM and CDR2 ANQGSEA. The CDR3 runs 14 residues. V trimming: 5 bases; J trimming: 4 bases; junction bases outside the gene matches: 7. This chain's CDR3 is CSVRDRVSADTQYF. CDR3 in DNA: TGCAGCGTTAGGGACAGGGTTTCCGCAGATACGCAGTATTTT.

CDR3 in amino acids: CASKTQVNQPQHF. The DNA of the CDR3 is TGTGCCAGCAAAACTCAGGTGAATCAGCCCCAGCATTTT. V usage is TRBV2 and J usage is TRBJ1-5; D not resolved. V lost 7 bases, J lost 4 bases, and 11 bases lay in between. Germline CDR1 and CDR2: SNHLY and FYNNEI. The CDR3 spans 13 residues.

V is TRBV28 and J is TRBJ2-5; 7 nucleotides match TRBD1. V trimming: 5 bases; J trimming: 3 bases; junction bases outside the gene matches: 3. The CDR3 loop spans 13 amino acids. Germline V gives CDR1 MDHEN, CDR2 SYDVKM. CDR3 bases: TGTGCCAGCAGTCCCGGGACAGAAGAGACCCAGTACTTC. This codes for CASSPGTEETQYF.

J is TRBJ1-3 and V is TRBV19; TRBD1 matches at 9 bases. The germline CDR1 and CDR2 sequences are LNHDA and SQIVND (reference sequence). This CDR3 has 14 residues. The V and J ends lost 6 bases and 3 bases, in that order; junction bases with no gene match: 3. The CDR3 loop is CASRQGANGNTIYF. In nucleotides, the CDR3 is TGTGCCAGTAGACAGGGGGCGAATGGAAACACCATATATTTT.

The chain couples TRBV4-2 to TRBJ2-5; 11 nucleotides line up with TRBD2. TRBJ2-7 matches the DNA end more closely, so the J call is doubtful. The germline V gene encodes CDR1 LGHNA and CDR2 YNFKEQ. This CDR3 spans 18 amino acids. The CDR3, as DNA: TGTGCCAGCAGCCAAGCCCCTCCTTCGGGACTAGCGGACTACGAGCAGTACTTC. Protein product: CASSQAPPSGLADYEQYF.

The chain employs TRBV6-5 and TRBJ1-4; 8 nucleotides line up with TRBD1. Per the germline V gene, CDR1 is MNHEY and CDR2 is SVGAGI. V lost 5 bases, J lost 5 bases, and 4 bases stayed unmatched. The CDR3 is made up of 14 amino acids. This CDR3 is CASSPDRGNEKLFF. The CDR3 DNA reads as TGTGCCAGCAGTCCCGACAGGGGAAATGAAAAACTGTTTTTT.

The V gene is TRBV5-4, the J gene TRBJ2-5; 9 bases line up with TRBD2. V gave up 0 bases and J gave up 5 bases; unmatched junction bases: 11. Germline lookup yields CDR1 SGHNT and CDR2 YYREEE (reference sequence). CDR3 length equals 17 residues. CDR3 sequence: CASSLEGRGGPQETQYF. The CDR3 region has the DNA TGTGCCAGCAGCTTGGAAGGGCGGGGGGGCCCCCAGGAGACCCAGTACTTC. The full variable domain, with the rest looked up from reference TRBV5-4 and TRBJ2-5, is ETGVTQSPTHLIKTRGQQVTLRCSSQSGHNTVSWYQQALGQGPQFIFQYYREEENGRGNFPPRFSGLQFPNYSSELNVNALELDDSALYLCASSLEGRGGPQETQYFGPGTRLLVL.

The rearrangement uses TRBV10-3 and TRBJ1-5, with D possibly matching TRBD1 (5 bases). Germline V gene lookup returns CDR1 ENHRY and CDR2 SYGVKD. This CDR3 is 15 amino acids long. V was shortened by 0 bases and J by 7 bases, with 13 bases between the two germline ends. Written as DNA, the CDR3 is TGTGCCATCAGTGAGTCTGAGAGGGGAGGCCAGCCCCAGCATTTT. Translation gives CAISESERGGQPQHF.

The genes are TRBV4-1 and TRBJ2-1, with D possibly being TRBD2 (5 bases). Trimming pared 3 bases from V and 8 bases from J, leaving 23 bases between. Germline V gives CDR1 MGHRA, CDR2 YSYEKL. This CDR3 spans 17 amino acids. The CDR3 region has the DNA TGCGCCAGCAGCCAGTCCCCGGGAATGTGGCGTGATGATGAGCAGTTCTTC. Protein: CASSQSPGMWRDDEQFF.